The 26 T cell receptor beta chains in this list originate from one sample, sequenced in a study of neurological immune-mediated disorders (dated by TCRdb to 2018 to 2020). The library was generated by 5' RACE. These reads were obtained on an Illumina HiSeq 2500. The public reads were run again by TCRdb, first through fastp at Q25 and then through MiXCR, and only productive beta chains were kept. Each record represents a unique CDR3 protein, reported with the most common genes and DNA among its rows. This sample lists more than 75,000 distinct CDR3 sequences; under 4.5% were detected once. The ten largest make up 2.5% to 3% of the sample. The sample was PBMCs. All receptors come from a woman between 45 and 60 years old with multiple sclerosis.

This clonotype has a count of ten or more. The chain's CDR3 is CATGRYGEAFF. The CDR3 DNA sequence: TGTGCCACCGGAAGGTACGGTGAAGCTTTCTTT. V and J are TRBV12-3 or TRBV12-4 and TRBJ1-1; D ambiguous. The CDR3 has 11 amino acids. V was pared by 10 bases and J by 7 bases, with 13 bases between.

This clonotype showed up many times. The gene calls are TRBV3-1 and TRBJ1-2, with 12 bases identical to TRBD1. After removal of 2 bases from V and 4 bases from J, the junction contained 8 bases not matched to a gene. CDR1 and CDR2 from the germline V gene are LGHDT and YNNKEL (reference sequence). The CDR3 has 17 amino acids. In nucleotides, the CDR3 is TGTGCCAGCAGCCAACGGGGACAGGGGGCGCGAAGCTATGGCTACACCTTC. Its translation is CASSQRGQGARSYGYTF. The variable domain in full, with the rest retrieved from reference TRBV3-1 and TRBJ1-2, is DTAVSQTPKYLVTQMGNDKSIKCEQNLGHDTMYWYKQDSKKFLKIMFSYNNKELIINETVPNRFSPKSPDKAHLNLHINSLELGDSAVYFCASSQRGQGARSYGYTFGSGTRLTVV.

This clonotype was observed at least ten times. The chain carries TRBV6-6 and TRBJ1-1; D call uncertain. CDR3 length: 13 amino acids. Germline-derived CDR1 and CDR2 are MNHNY and SVGAGI (reference sequence). V lost 4 bases to trimming and J lost 5 bases, with 11 bases between them. In nucleotides, the CDR3 is TGTGCCAGCAGTTCCGGCCTGACGACTGAAGCTTTCTTT. Its translation is CASSSGLTTEAFF.

This clonotype came up many times. The DNA for the CDR3 is TGTGCCAGCAGTTTATTGCCTCCGGTTGGAATCGGAAAAAACACTGAAGCTTTCTTT. Translated: CASSLLPPVGIGKNTEAFF. The chain uses TRBV28 and TRBJ1-1; D gene uncertain. The CDR3 spans 19 residues. Germline V gene sequence: CDR1 MDHEN, CDR2 SYDVKM. Trimming shortened V by 1 base and J by 2 bases, and 23 bases separated the two germline ends.

The table lists this clonotype with many counts. The chain recombines TRBV20-1 with TRBJ1-5; 9 bases agree with TRBD1. Looked up from germline, CDR1 is DFQATT and CDR2 is SNEGSKA (reference sequence). V was clipped by 0 bases and J by 5 bases; unmatched bases: 8. The CDR3 runs to 16 residues. The CDR3, as DNA: TGCAGTGCTAGAGATCTTCGGACAGGGGAGTATCAGCCCCAGCATTTT. It specifies CSARDLRTGEYQPQHF.

In its sample, this clonotype was seen many times. The chain links TRBV5-1 to TRBJ1-3; unclear D gene. The CDR3 runs 13 residues. V gave up 5 bases and J gave up 0 bases, with 6 bases separating them. CDR1 and CDR2 (germline): SGHRS, YFSETQ. CDR3 amino acids: CASRWNSGNTIYF. DNA for the CDR3: TGCGCCAGCAGATGGAACTCTGGAAACACCATATATTTT.

The chain combines TRBV27 with TRBJ1-5; no reliable D call. V lost 0 bases and J lost 0, with 24 bases in between. Germline-derived CDR1 and CDR2 are MNHEY and SMNVEV (reference sequence). CDR3 length equals 21 residues. DNA of the CDR3: TGTGCCAGCAGTTTATCCTCACCATTCCTCTTGGCGGGTGGTAGCAATCAGCCCCAGCATTTT. Translated: CASSLSSPFLLAGGSNQPQHF.

The chain is built from TRBV19 and TRBJ1-5, with D possibly matching TRBD1 (5 bases). This CDR3 has 10 residues. Deletions cut 6 bases from V and 11 bases from J, with 8 bases between. CDR1 LNHDA and CDR2 SQIVND come from the germline V gene (reference sequence). CDR3: CASSSGSQHF. CDR3 DNA sequence: TGTGCCAGTAGCTCAGGGTCCCAGCATTTT.

This clonotype was seen at least ten times. CDR3 sequence (DNA): TGTGCCAGCCTCGGCCCAACCAACACCGGGGAGCTGTTTTTT. Protein sequence: CASLGPTNTGELFF. The chain carries TRBV7-2 and TRBJ2-2; D not certain. Germline V gene sequence: CDR1 SGHTA, CDR2 FQGNSA. This CDR3 spans 14 amino acids. The germline V and J ends were trimmed by 8 bases and 2 bases, with 12 bases remaining between them.

In its sample, this clonotype was seen many times. The chain has TRBV5-1 and TRBJ1-5; perhaps TRBD1 as D (6 bases). Trimming cost V 0 bases and J 0 bases, with 13 bases left between them. The CDR3 is 17 amino acids. The germline V gene has CDR1 SGHRS and CDR2 YFSETQ. The CDR3 is CASSLGPTGYSNQPQHF. In DNA, the CDR3 is TGCGCCAGCAGCTTGGGCCCCACAGGGTATAGCAATCAGCCCCAGCATTTT.

In this sample, this clonotype turned up many times. The chain has TRBV29-1 and TRBJ1-2; the D gene is possibly TRBD1 (5 bases). V was trimmed by 4 bases and J by 7 bases, leaving 13 bases between them. The CDR3 is 12 residues long. The germline V gene encodes CDR1 SQVTM and CDR2 ANQGSEA. CDR3 in amino acids: CSVVEAGPGYTF. The CDR3 region has the DNA TGCAGCGTTGTGGAGGCAGGGCCTGGCTACACCTTC.

This clonotype has a count of ten or more. The J gene is TRBJ2-1, the V gene TRBV10-3, with 13 positions matching TRBD2. J was trimmed by 12 bases and V by 8 bases; bases with no gene match: 13. Germline V lookup: CDR1 ENHRY, CDR2 SYGVKD. There are 15 residues in the CDR3. This CDR3 is CAIGPTSGGEGGQFF. For the CDR3, the DNA is TGTGCCATCGGCCCTACTAGCGGGGGGGAAGGAGGGCAGTTCTTC.

This clonotype was seen repeatedly, ten times or more. This sequence joins TRBV12-3 or TRBV12-4 and TRBJ2-3; 8 nucleotides match TRBD2. The ends lost 6 bases at V and 5 bases at J; junction bases unmatched: 10. The CDR3 totals 15 residues. The CDR3 nucleotides read TGTGCCAGCAGCCCCAGCGGGGGCCGAGGAGATACGCAGTATTTT. Encoded protein: CASSPSGGRGDTQYF.

This clonotype showed up many times. The chain is built from TRBV4-1 and TRBJ1-3; 7 nucleotides match TRBD1. This CDR3 is built from 14 residues. The junction had 3 bases not matched to a gene; V was cut back by 3 bases and J by 4 bases. Germline assignment: CDR1 MGHRA and CDR2 YSYEKL. CDR3: CASSQGQTGNTIYF. Here the CDR3 DNA reads TGCGCCAGCAGCCAGGGACAGACAGGAAACACCATATATTTT.

This clonotype was counted many times. The V call is TRBV10-3, the J call TRBJ1-1; maybe TRBD1 (5 bases). Germline lookup yields CDR1 ENHRY and CDR2 SYGVKD. The CDR3 is made up of 13 amino acids. Deletions cut 4 bases from V and 10 bases from J, with 16 bases between. The CDR3 spells CAISAGTRERAFF. In DNA form, the CDR3 reads TGTGCCATCAGTGCTGGGACCCGAGAAAGAGCTTTCTTT.

This clonotype has a count of ten or more. In nucleotides, the CDR3 is TGTGCCAGCAGCCAAGATGTAATCATAGAGGGCGAGCAGTACTTC. Translation: CASSQDVIIEGEQYF. V is TRBV3-1 and J is TRBJ2-7; possible D gene TRBD2, 5 bases. CDR1 and CDR2 from the germline V gene are LGHDT and YNNKEL (reference sequence). This CDR3 spans 15 amino acids. V was cut by 0 bases and J by 6 bases, with 15 bases left in between.

This clonotype was recorded at least ten times. This chain links TRBV20-1 with TRBJ1-5, with 10 bases that match TRBD1. Germline CDR1 is DFQATT and CDR2 is SNEGSKA (reference sequence). The CDR3 is 14 amino acids. V shed 5 bases and J 5 bases; nucleotides not matched to a gene: 6. CDR3 sequence: CSAPPGTGDQPQHF. The CDR3, as DNA: TGCAGTGCTCCACCCGGGACAGGGGATCAGCCCCAGCATTTT.

The chain employs TRBV7-6 and TRBJ2-3, with 8 bases matching TRBD1. Germline loops: CDR1 SGHVS, CDR2 FNYEAQ. The V segment lost 5 bases and the J segment 3 bases; nucleotides outside the gene matches: 7. The CDR3 spans 15 residues. CDR3 nucleotides: TGTGCCAGCAGCCCCCGGGACAGGCGAACAGATACGCAGTATTTT. Its translation is CASSPRDRRTDTQYF.

This clonotype was detected many times. This rearrangement joins TRBV20-1 to TRBJ1-2; a possible D gene is TRBD1 (6 bases). The germline V gene encodes CDR1 DFQATT and CDR2 SNEGSKA (reference sequence). The ends were cut back, 4 bases at V and 6 bases at J, with 12 bases in the middle. The CDR3 covers 12 residues. CDR3 DNA sequence: TGCAGTGCTAACACAGGGCAGAATGGCTACACCTTC. Translation gives CSANTGQNGYTF.

There are many counts of this clonotype. The chain joins TRBV20-1 to TRBJ2-6, with no clear D. V dropped 5 bases and J dropped 4 bases, with 9 bases sitting between them. CDR3 length: 13 residues. Germline V lookup: CDR1 DFQATT, CDR2 SNEGSKA (reference sequence). The CDR3 sequence: CSARPPGANVLTF. The CDR3, as DNA: TGCAGTGCTCGGCCTCCAGGGGCCAACGTCCTGACTTTC.

The chain combines TRBV20-1 with TRBJ2-2; D gene unclear. CDR1 and CDR2 (germline): DFQATT, SNEGSKA (reference sequence). V was shortened by 4 bases and J by 0 bases, with 9 bases between the two germline ends. There are 14 residues in the CDR3. CDR3 protein: CSAKMGPNTGELFF. The CDR3 nucleotides read TGCAGTGCTAAAATGGGTCCGAACACCGGGGAGCTGTTTTTT.

This clonotype was seen repeatedly, ten times or more. The chain employs TRBV12-3 or TRBV12-4 and TRBJ2-3; D is unclear. This CDR3 contains 11 residues. Trimming took 7 bases from V and 4 from J, leaving 6 bases between them. Here the CDR3 reads CASTQSDTQYF. The CDR3 region has the DNA TGTGCCAGCACCCAGTCAGATACGCAGTATTTT.

This clonotype showed up many times. The V and J genes are TRBV5-6 and TRBJ2-3; D is undetermined. CDR1 and CDR2 (germline): SGHDT, YYEEEE. Trimming removed 0 bases at V and 1 base at J, with 12 bases between. CDR3 length: 16 amino acids. In DNA, the CDR3 is TGTGCCAGCAGCTTGGAGGCGGTAACCGGCACAGATACGCAGTATTTT. It translates to CASSLEAVTGTDTQYF.

This clonotype was found many times. CDR3 region: CASSSGLAGGNEQFF. Written as DNA, the CDR3 is TGTGCCAGCAGCTCGGGACTAGCGGGCGGCAATGAGCAGTTCTTC. This chain connects TRBV7-2 to TRBJ2-1; 12 nucleotides align to TRBD2. The germline V gene has CDR1 SGHTA and CDR2 FQGNSA. V gave up 4 bases and J gave up 6 bases; unmatched junction bases: 4. There are 15 residues in the CDR3. Supplemented by reference TRBV7-2 and TRBJ2-1, the full variable domain reads GAGVSQSPSNKVTEKGKDVELRCDPISGHTALYWYRQSLGQGLEFLIYFQGNSAPDKSGLPSDRFSAERTGGSVSTLTIQRTQQEDSAVYLCASSSGLAGGNEQFFGPGTRLTVL.

This clonotype was detected many times. This rearrangement joins TRBV7-8 to TRBJ1-5, with 8 bases fitting TRBD1. Trimming cost V 4 bases and J 6 bases; bases outside gene matches: 2. The CDR3 has 13 residues. The germline gives CDR1 SGHVS, CDR2 FQNEAQ. CDR3 protein: CASSYDRGQPQHF. The CDR3 bases are TGTGCCAGCAGCTACGACAGGGGTCAGCCCCAGCATTTT.

This clonotype was detected ten times or more. The genes are TRBV20-1 and TRBJ2-2, with 9 bases that match TRBD2. The CDR3 consists of 15 residues. Germline V gene sequence: CDR1 DFQATT, CDR2 SNEGSKA (reference sequence). The V segment lost 2 bases and the J segment 1 base; nucleotides outside the gene matches: 2. CDR3 residues: CSARMTSGNTGELFF. CDR3 DNA sequence: TGCAGTGCTAGAATGACTAGCGGGAACACCGGGGAGCTGTTTTTT.